This T cell receptor beta chain is from a study of memory CD4+ T cells and cytomegalovirus serostatus. Germline values: CDR1 MNHNY, CDR2 SVGAGI (reference sequence). This CDR3 region has 12 residues. Trimming removed 3 bases from V and 3 bases from J, with 3 bases in between. Single viable CD3+CD4+CD8-CD45RO+ cells were sorted as the memory CD4+ T cells. Serostatus was set by detecting CMV pp150, pp28, p38, p52 IgG. The study, taken as a whole, reports: Each of approximately 69 CMV-associated TCRbeta sequences occurred in one to five individuals. Suggested: most of the CMV-linked TCR signature lies in CD4+ memory cells.

With regard to this clone: Its target is not known.

This table comes from immunoSEQ multiplex PCR, and its TCRdb copy is limited to in-frame clones, with some not included. The table lists some 65,000 clones, around three quarters of them singletons. J is TRBJ1-5 and V is TRBV6-6; D is ambiguous. The sequenced sample was memory CD4+ T cells from blood. The TCR comes from an adult in good health and CMV-seronegative. Some clones in this sample may be carry-over from other donors' samples. The CDR3 loop is CASSYDNQPQHF. The CDR3 coding sequence is TGTGCCAGCAGTTATGACAATCAGCCCCAGCATTTT.